The next 27 T cell receptor beta chains were all read from a single sample in a study of T cell changes during pregnancy in multiple sclerosis (dated 2019 in TCRdb). Receptor libraries were prepared by the immunoSEQ multiplex PCR assay. TCRdb mirrors the immuneACCESS table, restricted to in-frame sequences. Some clones are absent from its copies; in checked studies, under half trace to an unresolved V gene, and the reason for the others is unknown. Counted in this sample were roughly 100,000 clones; 90% of them appeared once. Approximately 0.8% of the sample goes to the ten largest clones. The sequencing here drew on peripheral blood, taken in the second trimester of pregnancy. These TCRs come from a female donor in good health, enrolled as a control in a pregnancy study.

This clone was counted a single time. CDR3 sequence (DNA): TGTGCCAGCAGTTCCGGGACACCAAACACTGAAGCTTTCTTT. Protein: CASSSGTPNTEAFF. This chain connects TRBV6-5 to TRBJ1-1; a weak D match, TRBD1 (6 bases). Germline lookup yields CDR1 MNHEY and CDR2 SVGAGI. V lost 4 bases and J lost 2, with 11 bases in between. The CDR3 loop spans 14 amino acids.

The chain combines TRBV6-1 with TRBJ1-5; the D is unclear. The CDR3 spans 15 residues. V lost 1 base and J lost 1, with 8 bases in between. Looked up from germline, CDR1 is MNHNS and CDR2 is SASEGT. The CDR3 nucleotides read TGTGCCAGCAGTGAAGTAGGAGTGAGCAATCAGCCCCAGCATTTT. Protein: CASSEVGVSNQPQHF.

The chain recombines TRBV9 with TRBJ1-2, with D possibly being TRBD1 (5 bases). V was trimmed by 0 bases and J by 4 bases, leaving 13 bases between them. CDR3 length: 15 residues. The germline CDR1 and CDR2 sequences are SGDLS and YYNGEE. The CDR3, as DNA: TGTGCCAGCAGCGTAGGGCAGGGCATGGGCTATGGCTACACCTTC. This sequence encodes CASSVGQGMGYGYTF.

The chain employs TRBV5-4 and TRBJ1-1; D not resolved. The CDR3 is 14 residues long. V was cut by 0 bases and J by 2 bases, with 8 bases left in between. Germline V lookup: CDR1 SGHNT, CDR2 YYREEE (reference sequence). The CDR3 loop is CASSLATDNTEAFF. CDR3 nucleotide sequence: TGTGCCAGCAGCTTGGCCACAGACAACACTGAAGCTTTCTTT.

The chain uses TRBV6-1 and TRBJ1-2; D might be TRBD1 (6 bases). Trimming cost V 6 bases and J 2 bases, with 10 bases left between them. Germline V lookup: CDR1 MNHNS, CDR2 SASEGT. The CDR3 length is 13 residues. Here the CDR3 reads CASRDSTNYGYTF. The CDR3 DNA sequence: TGTGCCAGCAGGGACAGCACCAACTATGGCTACACCTTC.

The chain carries TRBV4-1 and TRBJ1-4; D is undetermined. This CDR3 is built from 13 residues. Germline V gene data show CDR1 as MGHRA and CDR2 as YSYEKL. Trimming pared 1 base from V and 8 bases from J, leaving 8 bases between. The CDR3 sequence: CASSQALAEKLFF. The CDR3 DNA reads TGCGCCAGCAGCCAAGCTCTGGCAGAAAAACTGTTTTTT.

This chain joins TRBV15 and TRBJ1-2; 7 positions agree with TRBD1. This CDR3 has 14 amino acids. The V and J ends lost 3 bases and 7 bases, in that order; junction bases with no gene match: 8. Germline values: CDR1 LNHNV, CDR2 YYDKDF (reference sequence). CDR3 region: CATSRGQGGGGYTF. In nucleotides, the CDR3 is TGTGCCACCAGCAGGGGTCAGGGGGGAGGTGGCTACACCTTC.

This rearrangement joins TRBV5-8 to TRBJ1-4, with D perhaps matching TRBD1 (5 bases). The CDR3 runs 18 residues. Germline V CDR1 and CDR2: SGHTS, YDEGEE. With 3 bases removed from V and 6 bases from J, the gap between germline ends came to 24 bases. CDR3 region: CASSWWSRVLDDDEKLFF. The CDR3 bases are TGTGCCAGCAGCTGGTGGTCCAGGGTATTGGATGATGATGAAAAACTGTTTTTT.

The chain employs TRBV18 and TRBJ2-3; 8 nucleotides line up with TRBD1. The CDR3 has 14 residues. CDR1 KGHSH and CDR2 LQKENI come from the germline V gene. Losses at the gene ends were 6 bases for V and 0 bases for J; bases not matched to a gene: 2. CDR3 nucleotide sequence: TGTGCCAGCTCCCAGGGGGCCAGCACAGATACGCAGTATTTT. It specifies CASSQGASTDTQYF.

The rearrangement uses TRBV6-6 and TRBJ1-2; tentatively, D is TRBD1 (6 bases). Between the trimmed V and J ends, which lost 5 bases and 4 bases, there was a span of 11 bases. Germline loops: CDR1 MNHNY, CDR2 SVGAGI (reference sequence). The CDR3 runs 13 residues. The DNA for the CDR3 is TGTGCCAGCAGTCTAGGACAGAGCTATGGCTACACCTTC. Its protein is CASSLGQSYGYTF.

In nucleotides, the CDR3 is TGCGCCAGCACATCTCGGGGTTACAATGAGCAGTTCTTC. Encoded protein: CASTSRGYNEQFF. V usage is TRBV4-3 and J usage is TRBJ2-1; a possible D gene is TRBD2 (5 bases). Trimming removed 7 bases from V and 4 bases from J, with 11 bases in between. The CDR3 sequence is 13 residues long. Germline V gene sequence: CDR1 LGHNA, CDR2 YSLEER.

This clone was counted a single time. J is TRBJ1-2 and V is TRBV7-2; a weak D match, TRBD1 (6 bases). Trimming pared 5 bases from V and 2 bases from J, leaving 9 bases between. The CDR3 has 13 residues. The germline CDR1 and CDR2 sequences are SGHTA and FQGNSA. CDR3 nucleotides: TGTGCCAGCAGCCTACAGGGCAACTATGGCTACACCTTC. Residues: CASSLQGNYGYTF. Full variable domain (remainder filled in from reference TRBV7-2 and TRBJ1-2): GAGVSQSPSNKVTEKGKDVELRCDPISGHTALYWYRQSLGQGLEFLIYFQGNSAPDKSGLPSDRFSAERTGGSVSTLTIQRTQQEDSAVYLCASSLQGNYGYTFGSGTRLTVV.

CDR3 in DNA: TGTGCCAGTTCCCCCGGACAGTCGTTAAACATTCAGTACTTC. Translation gives CASSPGQSLNIQYF. The rearrangement joins TRBV18 to TRBJ2-4; weak D call: TRBD1 (6 bases). This CDR3 comprises 14 residues. Trimming pared 9 bases from V and 6 bases from J, leaving 18 bases between. The germline gives CDR1 KGHSH, CDR2 LQKENI. Supplemented by reference TRBV18 and TRBJ2-4, the full variable domain reads NAGVMQNPRHLVRRRGQEARLRCSPMKGHSHVYWYRQLPEEGLKFMVYLQKENIIDESGMPKERFSAEFPKEGPSILRIQQVVRGDSAAYFCASSPGQSLNIQYFGAGTRLSVL.

This clone was observed once. This sequence joins TRBV30 and TRBJ2-5; possible D gene TRBD2, 6 bases. The CDR3 consists of 14 residues. Germline V lookup: CDR1 GTSNPN, CDR2 SVGIG (reference sequence). Trimming took 8 bases from V and 4 from J, leaving 20 bases between them. CDR3 nucleotide sequence: TGTGCCCGGTGTTTCGGATCGGGAGTAGAGACCCAGTACTTC. Translation: CARCFGSGVETQYF.

J is TRBJ1-1 and V is TRBV28, with D hard to call. This CDR3 is 16 amino acids long. Germline V gives CDR1 MDHEN, CDR2 SYDVKM. Trimming pared 4 bases from V and 0 bases from J, leaving 15 bases between. The CDR3 spells CASSWPGREVNTEAFF. CDR3 DNA: TGTGCCAGCAGTTGGCCCGGCAGAGAGGTGAACACTGAAGCTTTCTTT.

The chain uses TRBV7-2 and TRBJ2-1; D is possibly TRBD1 (6 bases). In germline, CDR1 is SGHTA, CDR2 FQGNSA. The CDR3 extends over 14 amino acids. V lost 5 bases and J lost 6, with 14 bases in between. The CDR3, as DNA: TGTGCCAGCAGCGTTACCACAGGGTCCAATGAGCAGTTCTTC. Translated, it gives CASSVTTGSNEQFF.

The chain has TRBV10-3 and TRBJ1-2; tentatively, D is TRBD1 (5 bases). The CDR3 is 15 amino acids. Germline loops: CDR1 ENHRY, CDR2 SYGVKD. Trimming pared 7 bases from V and 3 bases from J, leaving 18 bases between. The CDR3 region is CAITGKVRVDYGYTF. CDR3 sequence (DNA): TGTGCCATCACTGGAAAGGTCAGGGTCGACTATGGCTACACCTTC.

This clone was observed a single time. The V call is TRBV7-9, the J call TRBJ2-5; D unclear. V shed 2 bases and J shed 2 bases, with 9 bases lying between them. Per the germline V gene, CDR1 is SEHNR and CDR2 is FQNEAQ (reference sequence). The CDR3 has 14 amino acids. The CDR3 region is CASSLLQIQETQYF. The CDR3, as DNA: TGTGCCAGCAGCTTACTACAGATTCAAGAGACCCAGTACTTC.

The rearrangement joins TRBV19 to TRBJ2-7; 7 nucleotides line up with TRBD1. The CDR3 sequence is 15 residues long. With 3 bases clipped from V and 2 bases from J, the junction kept 7 bases outside the gene matches. CDR1 LNHDA and CDR2 SQIVND come from the germline V gene (reference sequence). The DNA of the CDR3 is TGTGCCAGTAGTATGGTCCGGGACAGACCCTACGAGCAGTACTTC. Translation: CASSMVRDRPYEQYF.

This sequence joins TRBV15 and TRBJ2-7; D is unclear. This CDR3 region has 12 residues. V lost 0 bases to trimming and J lost 5 bases, with 5 bases between them. Per germline, CDR1 LNHNV and CDR2 YYDKDF (reference sequence). CDR3 residues: CATSREFNEQYF. The CDR3 nucleotides are TGTGCCACCAGCAGAGAGTTCAACGAGCAGTACTTC.

The rearrangement uses TRBV2 and TRBJ1-1, with D maybe TRBD1 (5 bases). The CDR3 is made up of 17 amino acids. Looked up from germline, CDR1 is SNHLY and CDR2 is FYNNEI. V was trimmed by 0 bases and J by 1 base, leaving 15 bases between them. The CDR3 sequence: CASSEARVGKTNTEAFF. The CDR3 DNA reads as TGTGCCAGCAGTGAAGCCAGGGTGGGGAAAACGAACACTGAAGCTTTCTTT. Variable domain in full (rest from reference TRBV2 and TRBJ1-1): EPEVTQTPSHQVTQMGQEVILRCVPISNHLYFYWYRQILGQKVEFLVSFYNNEISEKSEIFDDQFSVERPDGSNFTLKIRSTKLEDSAMYFCASSEARVGKTNTEAFFGQGTRLTVV.

This rearrangement joins TRBV11-2 to TRBJ2-1; 8 nucleotides align to TRBD2. The V and J ends lost 6 bases and 7 bases, in that order; junction bases with no gene match: 5. The CDR3 is made up of 13 amino acids. The germline V gene has CDR1 SGHAT and CDR2 FQNNGV. As DNA, the CDR3 is TGTGCCAGCAGAAGAGCGGGGGATAATGAGCAGTTCTTC. Amino acid sequence: CASRRAGDNEQFF.

The J gene is TRBJ2-5, the V gene TRBV28, with 9 bases aligning to TRBD2. CDR1 is MDHEN, CDR2 SYDVKM, per germline. Unmatched junction bases numbered 6, after V lost 9 bases and J lost 4 bases. The CDR3 runs to 13 residues. The CDR3 sequence is CASLSGSPETQYF. The DNA for the CDR3 is TGTGCCAGTCTTAGCGGGAGCCCAGAGACCCAGTACTTC.

The V and J genes are TRBV15 and TRBJ1-1; TRBD1 matches at 11 bases. Trimming at V came to 2 bases and at J to 0 bases, leaving 11 bases not matched to a gene. CDR1 is LNHNV, CDR2 YYDKDF, per germline (reference sequence). This CDR3 contains 19 residues. The CDR3 here is CATSRRRPGTGGMNTEAFF. CDR3 DNA: TGTGCCACCAGCAGACGCCGCCCCGGGACAGGGGGTATGAACACTGAAGCTTTCTTT.

The chain recombines TRBV14 with TRBJ1-6; 8 positions agree with TRBD1. Trimming cost V 1 base and J 8 bases; bases outside gene matches: 4. The CDR3 has 15 residues. Germline-derived CDR1 and CDR2 are SGHDN and FVKESK. In DNA, the CDR3 is TGTGCCAGCAGCCAAGGCACAGGGGGATATTCACCCCTCCACTTT. This translates into CASSQGTGGYSPLHF.

The chain joins TRBV6-1 to TRBJ1-1; no firm D call. V gave up 5 bases and J gave up 3 bases, with 13 bases separating them. The CDR3 loop spans 14 amino acids. Germline V gives CDR1 MNHNS, CDR2 SASEGT. The CDR3 nucleotides read TGTGCCAGCAGTCTGACACCCTGGGACACTGAAGCTTTCTTT. This gives the protein CASSLTPWDTEAFF.

The chain links TRBV28 to TRBJ2-7; maybe TRBD2 (7 bases). Per the germline V gene, CDR1 is MDHEN and CDR2 is SYDVKM. Between the trimmed V and J ends, which lost 7 bases and 0 bases, there was a span of 16 bases. This CDR3 comprises 15 residues. The CDR3 nucleotides read TGTGCCAGCACCGGGGGGCAGTCTGGCTCCTACGAGCAGTACTTC. It translates to CASTGGQSGSYEQYF.